These T cell receptor beta chains were read from a single sample in a study of CDR3 diversity in severe acne. MiXCR was run by TCRdb on the PCR reads, yielding one entry per CDR3 protein. The data show tens of thousands of distinct CDR3 sequences, under 60% seen once. The sequenced material came from blood. These receptors came from a male donor in good health, without acne. The CDR3 runs from the conserved cysteine through the conserved F or W. A D gene is named only where the DNA matches it firmly. Rows give clone size only sometimes, using once, few, many, or a class for an expanded clone.

V gene: TRBV2
clone size: few
J gene: TRBJ2-7
D gene: NA
CDR3 DNA: TGTGCCAGCAGCGGCGGGACGGCAGCCTACGAGCAGTACTTC
CDR3 protein: CASSGGTAAYEQYF

V gene: TRBV20-1
clone size: NA
J gene: TRBJ2-7
D gene: TRBD2
CDR3 DNA: TGCAGTGCTAGAGAAGCGGGAGGACTGCCCCCATACGAGCAGTACTTC
CDR3 protein: CSAREAGGLPPYEQYF

V gene: TRBV19
clone size: NA
J gene: TRBJ1-5
D gene: NA
CDR3 DNA: TGTGCCAGCCAAGGACAGCTCCACCAGCCCCAGCATTTT
CDR3 protein: CASQGQLHQPQHF

V gene: TRBV7-9
clone size: NA
J gene: TRBJ2-7
D gene: NA
CDR3 DNA: TGTGCCAGCCCCCCAGGGGGGGGGGCGGATAGCTCCTACGAGCAGTACTTC
CDR3 protein: CASPPGGGADSSYEQYF

V gene: TRBV4-1
clone size: NA
J gene: TRBJ2-7
D gene: NA
CDR3 DNA: TGCGCCAGCGGCCAACCGGGCTCCTACGAGCAGTACTTC
CDR3 protein: CASGQPGSYEQYF

V gene: TRBV2
clone size: NA
J gene: TRBJ1-1
D gene: NA
CDR3 DNA: TGTGCCAGCCTGACGGGATCTCCTATGAGGGCTTTCTTT
CDR3 protein: CASLTGSPMRAFF

V gene: TRBV12-3/TRBV12-4
clone size: many
J gene: TRBJ1-1
D gene: TRBD1
CDR3 DNA: TGTGCCAGCAGAGGACAGGGGGGCACTGAAGCTTTCTTT
CDR3 protein: CASRGQGGTEAFF

V gene: TRBV19
clone size: NA
J gene: TRBJ1-1
D gene: NA
CDR3 DNA: TGTGCCAGTAACGTGGCGGGCCTCGTCCACAATGAAGCTTTCTTT
CDR3 protein: CASNVAGLVHNEAFF

V gene: TRBV12-3/TRBV12-4
clone size: once
J gene: TRBJ2-7
D gene: NA
CDR3 DNA: TGTGCCAGGCGGGCGGGGGAGCAGTACTTC
CDR3 protein: CARRAGEQYF

V gene: TRBV6-1
clone size: few
J gene: TRBJ1-1
D gene: NA
CDR3 DNA: TGTGCCAGCAGTGATATTCAAGCTGAAGCTTTCTTT
CDR3 protein: CASSDIQAEAFF

V gene: TRBV27
clone size: many
J gene: TRBJ2-7
D gene: NA
CDR3 DNA: TGTGCCAGCAGTTTATCCCCGGCAGGGACAACCTACGAGCAGTACTTC
CDR3 protein: CASSLSPAGTTYEQYF

V gene: TRBV7-2
clone size: NA
J gene: TRBJ1-4
D gene: NA
CDR3 DNA: TGTGCCAGCAGCTTAGGCAGGGCCAATGAAAAACTGTTTTTT
CDR3 protein: CASSLGRANEKLFF

V gene: TRBV20-1
clone size: NA
J gene: TRBJ2-7
D gene: TRBD2
CDR3 DNA: TGCAGTGCTAGGGAGCGGGACTACGATCAGTACTTC
CDR3 protein: CSARERDYDQYF

V gene: TRBV2
clone size: NA
J gene: TRBJ2-7
D gene: NA
CDR3 DNA: TGTGCCAGCAGCCGTGGGGGTTCCTACGAGCAGTACTTC
CDR3 protein: CASSRGGSYEQYF

V gene: TRBV7-2
clone size: NA
J gene: TRBJ1-2
D gene: NA
CDR3 DNA: TGTGCCAGCAGCAAAGACCCGGGAAGGTCTTATTTTGACTATGGCTACACCTTC
CDR3 protein: CASSKDPGRSYFDYGYTF

V gene: TRBV20-1
clone size: many
J gene: TRBJ1-5
D gene: NA
CDR3 DNA: TGCAGTGCTACCCGGACGGGGGGGGGTTATAGCAATCAGCCCCAGCATTTT
CDR3 protein: CSATRTGGGYSNQPQHF

V gene: TRBV27
clone size: many
J gene: TRBJ2-7
D gene: TRBD1
CDR3 DNA: TGTGCCAGCGAATCGAGACAGGGAGCCTACGAGCAGTACTTC
CDR3 protein: CASESRQGAYEQYF